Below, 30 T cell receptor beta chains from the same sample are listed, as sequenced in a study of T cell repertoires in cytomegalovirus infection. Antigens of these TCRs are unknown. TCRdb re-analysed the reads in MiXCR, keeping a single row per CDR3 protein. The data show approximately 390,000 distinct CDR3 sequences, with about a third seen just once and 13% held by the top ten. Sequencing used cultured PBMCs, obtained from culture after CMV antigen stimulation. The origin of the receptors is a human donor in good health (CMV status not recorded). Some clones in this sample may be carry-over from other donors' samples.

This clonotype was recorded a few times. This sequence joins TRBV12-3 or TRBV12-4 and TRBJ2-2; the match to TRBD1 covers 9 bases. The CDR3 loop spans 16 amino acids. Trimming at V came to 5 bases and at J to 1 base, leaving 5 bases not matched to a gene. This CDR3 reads CASSLLTGGNTGELFF. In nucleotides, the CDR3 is TGTGCCAGCAGTCTGCTGACAGGGGGGAACACCGGGGAGCTGTTTTTT.

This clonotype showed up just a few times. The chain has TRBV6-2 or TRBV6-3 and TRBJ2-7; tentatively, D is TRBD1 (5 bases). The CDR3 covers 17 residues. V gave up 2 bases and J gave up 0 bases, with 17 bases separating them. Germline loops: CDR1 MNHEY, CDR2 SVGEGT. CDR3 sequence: CASSYLPGHDLSYEQYF. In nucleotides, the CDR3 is TGTGCCAGCAGTTACCTTCCCGGACACGACCTCTCCTACGAGCAGTACTTC.

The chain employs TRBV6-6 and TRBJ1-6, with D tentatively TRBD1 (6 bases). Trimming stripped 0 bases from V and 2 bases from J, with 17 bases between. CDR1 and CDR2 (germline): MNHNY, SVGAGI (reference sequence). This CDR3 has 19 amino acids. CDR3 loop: CASSYSRQGSKAYNSPLHF. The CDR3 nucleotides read TGTGCCAGCAGTTACTCCAGGCAGGGGAGTAAGGCCTATAATTCACCCCTCCACTTT.

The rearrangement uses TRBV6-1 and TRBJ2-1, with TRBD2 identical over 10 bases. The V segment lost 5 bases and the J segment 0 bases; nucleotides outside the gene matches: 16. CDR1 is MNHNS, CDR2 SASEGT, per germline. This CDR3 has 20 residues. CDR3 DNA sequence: TGTGCCAGCAGTTACGAGGCTAGCGGGAGTTTCGCACGCTCCTACAATGAGCAGTTCTTC. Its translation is CASSYEASGSFARSYNEQFF.

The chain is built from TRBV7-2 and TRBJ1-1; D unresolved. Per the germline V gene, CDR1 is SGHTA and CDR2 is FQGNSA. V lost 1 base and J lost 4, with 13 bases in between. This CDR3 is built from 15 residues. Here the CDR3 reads CASSLGLGSGTEAFF. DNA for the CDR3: TGTGCCAGCAGCTTAGGGTTGGGTAGCGGCACTGAAGCTTTCTTT. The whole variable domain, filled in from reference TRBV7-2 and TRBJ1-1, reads GAGVSQSPSNKVTEKGKDVELRCDPISGHTALYWYRQSLGQGLEFLIYFQGNSAPDKSGLPSDRFSAERTGGSVSTLTIQRTQQEDSAVYLCASSLGLGSGTEAFFGQGTRLTVV.

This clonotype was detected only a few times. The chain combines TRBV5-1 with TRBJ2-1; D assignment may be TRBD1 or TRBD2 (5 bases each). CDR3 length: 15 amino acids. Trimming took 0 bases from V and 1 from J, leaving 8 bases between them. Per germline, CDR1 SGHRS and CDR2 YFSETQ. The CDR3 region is CASSLVGVSYNEQFF. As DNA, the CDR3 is TGCGCCAGCAGCTTGGTGGGGGTGTCCTACAATGAGCAGTTCTTC.

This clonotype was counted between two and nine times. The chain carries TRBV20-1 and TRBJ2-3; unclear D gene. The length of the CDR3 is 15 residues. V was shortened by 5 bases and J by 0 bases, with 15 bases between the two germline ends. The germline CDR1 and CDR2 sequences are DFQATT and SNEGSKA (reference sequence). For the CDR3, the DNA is TGCAGTGCTGCCCCCTCCGTTCCTAGCACAGATACGCAGTATTTT. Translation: CSAAPSVPSTDTQYF.

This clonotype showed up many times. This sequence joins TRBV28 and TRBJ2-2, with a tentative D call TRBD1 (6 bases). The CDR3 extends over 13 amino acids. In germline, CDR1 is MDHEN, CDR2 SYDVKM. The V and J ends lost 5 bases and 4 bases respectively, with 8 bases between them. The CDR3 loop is CASSPRGTGELFF. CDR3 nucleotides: TGTGCCAGCAGTCCCAGGGGCACCGGGGAGCTGTTTTTT. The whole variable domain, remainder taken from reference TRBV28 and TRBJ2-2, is DVKVTQSSRYLVKRTGEKVFLECVQDMDHENMFWYRQDPGLGLRLIYFSYDVKMKEKGDIPEGYSVSREKKERFSLILESASTNQTSMYLCASSPRGTGELFFGEGSRLTVL.

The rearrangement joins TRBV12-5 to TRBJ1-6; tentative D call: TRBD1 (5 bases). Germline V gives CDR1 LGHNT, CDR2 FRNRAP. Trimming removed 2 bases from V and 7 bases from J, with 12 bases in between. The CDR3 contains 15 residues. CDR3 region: CASGLLGTGNSPLHF. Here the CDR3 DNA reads TGTGCTAGTGGTTTGCTCGGGACGGGAAATTCACCCCTCCACTTT.

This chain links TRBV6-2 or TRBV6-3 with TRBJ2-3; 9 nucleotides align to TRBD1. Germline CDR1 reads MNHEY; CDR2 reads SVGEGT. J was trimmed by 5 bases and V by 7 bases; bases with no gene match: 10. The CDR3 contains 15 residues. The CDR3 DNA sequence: TGTGCCAGCATCTCCGGGACAGGGATACTAGATACGCAGTATTTT. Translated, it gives CASISGTGILDTQYF.

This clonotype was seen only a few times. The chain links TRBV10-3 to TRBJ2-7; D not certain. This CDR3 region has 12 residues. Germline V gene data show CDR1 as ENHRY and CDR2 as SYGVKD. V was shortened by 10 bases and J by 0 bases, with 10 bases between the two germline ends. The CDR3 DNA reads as TGTGCCACTGGGGTTGGCTCCTACGAGCAGTACGTC. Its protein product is CATGVGSYEQYV.

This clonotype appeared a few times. CDR3 loop: CSVAAGITGELFF. In nucleotides, the CDR3 is TGCAGCGTTGCGGCAGGGATCACCGGGGAGCTGTTTTTT. The chain carries TRBV29-1 and TRBJ2-2, with D perhaps TRBD1 (5 bases). The V end was cut by 4 bases, the J end by 4 bases, with 10 bases between. The CDR3 has 13 amino acids. CDR1 and CDR2 (germline): SQVTM, ANQGSEA.

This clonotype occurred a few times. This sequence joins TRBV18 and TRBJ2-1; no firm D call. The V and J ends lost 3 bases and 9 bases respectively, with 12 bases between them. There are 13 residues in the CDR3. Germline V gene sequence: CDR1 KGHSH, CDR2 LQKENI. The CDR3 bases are TGTGCCAGCTCACCCCAAGGTGGCTCTGAGCAGTTCTTC. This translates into CASSPQGGSEQFF.

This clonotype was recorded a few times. The CDR3 sequence: CASSGQGGTYEQYF. In DNA, the CDR3 is TGTGCCAGCAGCGGACAGGGGGGAACCTACGAGCAGTACTTC. The V and J genes are TRBV7-9 and TRBJ2-7; 10 bases match TRBD1. Trimming at V came to 5 bases and at J to 2 bases, leaving 3 bases not matched to a gene. The CDR3 sequence is 14 residues long. Germline CDR1 SEHNR, CDR2 FQNEAQ (reference sequence).

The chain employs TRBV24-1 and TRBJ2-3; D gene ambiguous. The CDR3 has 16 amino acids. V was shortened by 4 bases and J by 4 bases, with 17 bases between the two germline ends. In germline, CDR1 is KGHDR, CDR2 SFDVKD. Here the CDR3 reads CATSDPTPRLSDTQYF. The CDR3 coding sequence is TGTGCCACCAGTGACCCGACCCCACGGTTATCAGATACGCAGTATTTT.

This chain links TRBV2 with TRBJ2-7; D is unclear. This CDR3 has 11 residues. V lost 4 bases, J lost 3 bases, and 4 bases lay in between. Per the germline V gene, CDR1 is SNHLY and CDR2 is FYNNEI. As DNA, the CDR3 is TGTGCCAGCAGTGTAAACTACGAGCAGTACGTC. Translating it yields CASSVNYEQYV.

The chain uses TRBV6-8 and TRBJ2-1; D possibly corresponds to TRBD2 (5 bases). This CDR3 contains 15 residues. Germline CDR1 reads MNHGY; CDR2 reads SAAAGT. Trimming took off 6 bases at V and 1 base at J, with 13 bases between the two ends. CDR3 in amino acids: CASSISGLSYNEQFF. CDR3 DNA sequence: TGTGCCAGCAGCATAAGCGGATTATCCTACAATGAGCAGTTCTTC.

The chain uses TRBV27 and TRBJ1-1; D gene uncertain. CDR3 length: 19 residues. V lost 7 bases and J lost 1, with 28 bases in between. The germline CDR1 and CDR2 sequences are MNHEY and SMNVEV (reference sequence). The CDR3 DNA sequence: TGTGCCAGCACTCCTCGGGGTAGACCTCTTACGATCTCGAACACTGAAGCTTTCTTT. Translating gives CASTPRGRPLTISNTEAFF.

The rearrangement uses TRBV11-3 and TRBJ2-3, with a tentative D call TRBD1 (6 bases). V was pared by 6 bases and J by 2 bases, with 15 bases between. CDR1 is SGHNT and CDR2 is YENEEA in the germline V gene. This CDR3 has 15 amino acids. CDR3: CASRYGGGATDTQYF. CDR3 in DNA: TGTGCCAGCAGATACGGTGGGGGCGCCACAGATACGCAGTATTTT.

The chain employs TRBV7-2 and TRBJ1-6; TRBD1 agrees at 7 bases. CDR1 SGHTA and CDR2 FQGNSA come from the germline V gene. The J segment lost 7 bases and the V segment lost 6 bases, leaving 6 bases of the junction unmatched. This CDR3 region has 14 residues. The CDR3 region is CASRPGTENSPLHF. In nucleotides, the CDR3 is TGTGCCAGCAGACCGGGGACAGAGAATTCACCCCTCCACTTT. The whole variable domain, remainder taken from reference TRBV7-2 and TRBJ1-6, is GAGVSQSPSNKVTEKGKDVELRCDPISGHTALYWYRQSLGQGLEFLIYFQGNSAPDKSGLPSDRFSAERTGGSVSTLTIQRTQQEDSAVYLCASRPGTENSPLHFGNGTRLTVT.

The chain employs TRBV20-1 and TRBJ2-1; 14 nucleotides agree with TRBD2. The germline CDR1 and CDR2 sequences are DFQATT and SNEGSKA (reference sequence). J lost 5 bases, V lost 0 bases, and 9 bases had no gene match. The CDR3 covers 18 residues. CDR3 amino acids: CSARDSGTSGRRDNEQFF. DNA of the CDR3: TGCAGTGCTAGAGATAGTGGGACTAGCGGGAGAAGAGACAATGAGCAGTTCTTC.

The CDR3 loop reads CASSSGQLYEQYF. CDR3 coding DNA: TGTGCCAGCAGTTCGGGACAGTTATACGAGCAGTACTTC. V usage is TRBV27 and J usage is TRBJ2-7; 7 bases agree with TRBD1. With V trimmed by 4 bases and J by 4 bases, 4 bases remained unmatched. Germline assignment: CDR1 MNHEY and CDR2 SMNVEV (reference sequence). There are 13 residues in the CDR3.

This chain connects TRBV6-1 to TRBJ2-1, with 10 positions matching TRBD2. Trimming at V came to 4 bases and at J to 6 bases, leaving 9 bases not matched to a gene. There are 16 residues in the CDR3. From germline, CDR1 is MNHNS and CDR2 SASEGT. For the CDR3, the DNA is TGTGCCAGCAGTGGACAGACTAGCGGGTGGGGCAATGAGCAGTTCTTC. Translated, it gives CASSGQTSGWGNEQFF.

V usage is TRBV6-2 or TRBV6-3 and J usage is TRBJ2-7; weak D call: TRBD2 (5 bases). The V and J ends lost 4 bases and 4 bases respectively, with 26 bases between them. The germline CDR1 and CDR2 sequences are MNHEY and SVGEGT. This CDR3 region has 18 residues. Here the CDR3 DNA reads TGTGCCAGCAGTTTGACCGAGGGCAAATCTCACCTTAATTACGAGCAGTACTTC. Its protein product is CASSLTEGKSHLNYEQYF.

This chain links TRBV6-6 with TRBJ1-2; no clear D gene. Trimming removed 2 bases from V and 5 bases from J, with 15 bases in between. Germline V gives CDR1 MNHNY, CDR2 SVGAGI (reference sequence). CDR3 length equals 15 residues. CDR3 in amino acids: CASSYPTDKHYGYTF. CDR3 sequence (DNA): TGTGCCAGCAGTTACCCGACCGACAAGCATTATGGCTACACCTTC.

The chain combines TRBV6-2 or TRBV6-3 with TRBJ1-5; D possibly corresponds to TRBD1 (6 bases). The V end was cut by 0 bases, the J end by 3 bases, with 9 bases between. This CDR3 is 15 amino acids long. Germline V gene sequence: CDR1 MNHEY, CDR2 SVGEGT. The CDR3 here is CASSYSRGDNQPQHF. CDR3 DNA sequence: TGTGCCAGCAGTTACTCCAGGGGAGACAATCAGCCCCAGCATTTT.

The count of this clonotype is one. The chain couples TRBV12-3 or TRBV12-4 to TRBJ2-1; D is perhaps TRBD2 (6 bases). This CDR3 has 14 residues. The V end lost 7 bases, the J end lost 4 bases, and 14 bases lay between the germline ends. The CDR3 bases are TGTGCCAGCACTATCGGGACTCCATACAATGAGCAGTTCTTC. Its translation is CASTIGTPYNEQFF.

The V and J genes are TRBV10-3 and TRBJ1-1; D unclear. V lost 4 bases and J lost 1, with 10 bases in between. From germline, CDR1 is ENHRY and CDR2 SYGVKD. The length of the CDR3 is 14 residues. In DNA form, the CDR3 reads TGTGCCATCAGTGTCCGGGCGGAGAACACTGAAGCTTTCTTT. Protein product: CAISVRAENTEAFF.

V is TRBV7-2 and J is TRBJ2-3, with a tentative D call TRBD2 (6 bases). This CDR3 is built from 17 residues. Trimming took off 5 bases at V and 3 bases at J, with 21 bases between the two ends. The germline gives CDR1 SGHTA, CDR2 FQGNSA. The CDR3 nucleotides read TGTGCCAGCAGCCCCCTCGGTCGGAGGGCTGGTACAGATACGCAGTATTTT. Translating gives CASSPLGRRAGTDTQYF. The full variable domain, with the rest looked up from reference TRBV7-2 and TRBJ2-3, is GAGVSQSPSNKVTEKGKDVELRCDPISGHTALYWYRQSLGQGLEFLIYFQGNSAPDKSGLPSDRFSAERTGGSVSTLTIQRTQQEDSAVYLCASSPLGRRAGTDTQYFGPGTRLTVL.

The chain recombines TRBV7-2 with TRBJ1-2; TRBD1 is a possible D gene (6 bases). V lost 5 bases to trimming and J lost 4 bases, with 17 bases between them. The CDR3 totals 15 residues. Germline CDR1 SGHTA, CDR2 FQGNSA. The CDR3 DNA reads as TGTGCCAGCAGCAAAGGGGGGCGTGGGACCTATGGCTACACCTTC. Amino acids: CASSKGGRGTYGYTF.